The next 20 T cell receptor beta chains were all read from a single sample in a study of immune heterogeneity within non-small cell lung tumors (dated by TCRdb to 2017 to 2018). Genomic DNA extracted from bulk tumor tissue served as TCR template, with about 0.6 ug gDNA amplified per sample. During surgery, multiple biopsies were taken from each primary tumor and placed as far apart as possible within the tumor mass. The study cohort was described as untreated, and patients were newly diagnosed NSCLC cases undergoing curative surgery. TCRdb shows the sequencer as HiSeq X Ten. The TCR beta CDR3 region was amplified with a multiplex PCR system, in which a first round of about 10 cycles was run using 32 V-gene forward and 13 J-gene reverse primers. TCRdb itself trimmed the public reads at Q25 with fastp, ran MiXCR and retained productive beta chains. Rows with a matching CDR3 protein are joined into one entry that keeps the most common DNA and genes. This sample comprises a few thousand distinct CDR3 sequences, 21% of them detected only once. The ten largest clones add up to about 9.8% of the sample.

Input material: lung tumor tissue. These receptors came from a woman aged 60-75 years with non-small cell lung cancer.

The rearrangement joins TRBV30 to TRBJ2-1; the D gene is possibly TRBD1 (6 bases). The J call may not be correct, given that the DNA end is closer to TRBJ2-3. Germline CDR1 reads GTSNPN; CDR2 reads SVGIG (reference sequence). The CDR3 sequence is 15 residues long. DNA of the CDR3: TGTGCCTGGAGCGGCCTAGGGGGATTTTCCGATACGCAGTATTTT. This codes for CAWSGLGGFSDTQYF.

This clonotype was detected ten times or more. The chain has TRBV19 and TRBJ1-1; D possibly corresponds to TRBD1 (6 bases). The CDR3 is made up of 16 amino acids. CDR1 is LNHDA, CDR2 SQIVND, per germline (reference sequence). The V and J ends lost 0 bases and 0 bases respectively, with 11 bases between them. The CDR3: CASSIEAGALNTEAFF. In DNA form, the CDR3 reads TGTGCCAGTAGTATAGAGGCAGGGGCCTTGAACACTGAAGCTTTCTTT.

This clonotype has ten or more counts. V gene TRBV20-1 combines with J gene TRBJ2-5; TRBD1 might be the D (5 bases). Germline-derived CDR1 and CDR2 are DFQATT and SNEGSKA (reference sequence). This CDR3 region has 14 residues. V was shortened by 4 bases and J by 1 base, with 13 bases between the two germline ends. The CDR3, as DNA: TGCAGTGCTACCGGACAAGTCCGCCAAGAGACCCAGTACTTC. Protein: CSATGQVRQETQYF.

The count of this clonotype is one. Just one base apart from a much larger clone, this may be a read error. This chain joins TRBV28 and TRBJ1-1; weak D call: TRBD1 (5 bases). CDR3 length: 14 amino acids. The germline CDR1 and CDR2 sequences are MDHEN and SYDVKM. Trimming cost V 5 bases and J 0 bases, with 10 bases left between them. CDR3 region: CASSIGGVNTEAFF. DNA for the CDR3: TGTGCCAGCAGTATTGGGGGGGTGAACACTGAAGCTTTCTTT.

Remarks on this clonotype: A read error is possible here, since a much larger clone lies one base away. The J gene is TRBJ2-7, the V gene TRBV19, with D possibly being TRBD2 (5 bases). This CDR3 has 14 residues. From germline, CDR1 is LNHDA and CDR2 SQIVND (reference sequence). CDR3: CAGSTGMSSYEQYF. CDR3 nucleotides: TGTGCCGGTAGTACGGGGATGAGCTCCTACGAGCAGTACTTC.

This clonotype is medium-sized in the sample. The rearrangement joins TRBV9 to TRBJ2-1; D remains unclear. The V end was cut by 1 base, the J end by 0 bases, with 2 bases between. The V gene's germline CDR1 is SGDLS and CDR2 YYNGEE. This CDR3 spans 13 amino acids. The CDR3 reads CASSVYSYNEQFF. The CDR3 region has the DNA TGTGCCAGCAGCGTATACTCCTACAATGAGCAGTTCTTC. Together with reference TRBV9 and TRBJ2-1, the CDR3 gives the full variable domain: DSGVTQTPKHLITATGQRVTLRCSPRSGDLSVYWYQQSLDQGLQFLIQYYNGEERAKGNILERFSAQQFPDLHSELNLSSLELGDSALYFCASSVYSYNEQFFGPGTRLTVL.

Concerning this clonotype itself: It may be a read error: a sequence one base away is much more abundant. J is TRBJ2-2 and V is TRBV20-1; 7 bases agree with TRBD1. Germline-derived CDR1 and CDR2 are DFQATT and SNEGSKA (reference sequence). J gave up 10 bases and V 7 bases, and 18 bases lay outside the gene matches. The CDR3 contains 15 residues. The chain's CDR3 is CSENAGDREFEELFF. CDR3 sequence (DNA): TGCAGTGAGAACGCCGGAGACAGGGAGTTCGAGGAGCTGTTTTTT.

A note on this clonotype: A read error may be the cause here, since a much bigger clone is one base away. This rearrangement joins TRBV11-2 to TRBJ1-3, with D uncertain. CDR3 length: 12 residues. CDR1 is SGHAT and CDR2 is FQNNGV in the germline V gene. The CDR3 nucleotides are TGTGCCAGCAGCTTGGATGGAAACACCATGTATTTT. Residues: CASSLDGNTMYF. Together with reference TRBV11-2 and TRBJ1-3, the CDR3 gives the full variable domain: EAGVAQSPRYKIIEKRQSVAFWCNPISGHATLYWYQQILGQGPKLLIQFQNNGVVDDSQLPKDRFSAERLKGVDSTLKIQPAKLEDSAVYLCASSLDGNTMYFGEGSWLTVV.

This chain connects TRBV5-5 to TRBJ1-5; D gene uncertain. Trimming removed 0 bases from V and 4 bases from J, with 5 bases in between. From germline, CDR1 is SGHKS and CDR2 YYEKEE (reference sequence). The CDR3 spans 13 residues. The CDR3 protein is CASSLDVNQPQHF. CDR3 nucleotides: TGTGCCAGCAGCTTGGATGTGAATCAGCCCCAGCATTTT.

By sample share, this clonotype is medium-sized. V usage is TRBV11-2 and J usage is TRBJ1-2; 7 bases match TRBD1. After removal of 9 bases from V and 8 bases from J, the junction contained 9 bases not matched to a gene. This CDR3 is built from 12 residues. Germline loops: CDR1 SGHAT, CDR2 FQNNGV. The CDR3 nucleotides are TGTGCCAGTTCGACAGGGATGGGGGGCTACACCTTC. Translating gives CASSTGMGGYTF.

As to this clonotype: A much larger clone differs from this one at a single base, so this may be a read error. The rearrangement uses TRBV11-2 and TRBJ2-7; possible D gene TRBD1, 6 bases. Per the germline V gene, CDR1 is SGHAT and CDR2 is FQNNGV. This CDR3 has 12 residues. The CDR3 DNA is TGTGTCAGCAGCATCAGGGGTTTCGAGCAGTACTTC. It specifies CVSSIRGFEQYF.

A word on this clonotype: A read error is possible here, since a much larger clone lies one base away. The gene calls are TRBV7-8 and TRBJ2-7; 8 bases map to TRBD2. The CDR3 has 16 amino acids. In germline, CDR1 is SGHVS, CDR2 FQNEAQ. CDR3 in amino acids: CARSLAGPSPFYEQYF. CDR3 DNA sequence: TGTGCCAGAAGCTTAGCGGGGCCTAGTCCATTCTACGAGCAGTACTTC.

About this clonotype: This may be a read error, as it is one base from a much larger clone. V is TRBV7-3 and J is TRBJ2-1, with D perhaps assigned TRBD1 or TRBD2 (6 bases each). This CDR3 is built from 15 residues. The germline V gene has CDR1 SGHTA and CDR2 FQGTGA. This CDR3 is CANSLILGGYNEQFF. CDR3 sequence (DNA): TGTGCCAACAGCTTAATCCTAGGGGGGTACAATGAGCAGTTCTTC.

V is TRBV20-1 and J is TRBJ2-7; 10 bases line up with TRBD2. Germline CDR1 is DFQATT and CDR2 is SNEGSKA (reference sequence). The CDR3 is 13 amino acids. CDR3 nucleotide sequence: TGCAGCCCTTATCTAGCGGGGGACCACGAGCAGTACTTC. It is translated as CSPYLAGDHEQYF.

This clonotype is deemed large. The chain has TRBV10-1 and TRBJ2-7; a weak D match, TRBD2 (6 bases). V lost 0 bases, J lost 1 base, and 10 bases lay in between. There are 15 residues in the CDR3. Germline lookup yields CDR1 WNHNN and CDR2 SYGVQD (reference sequence). The CDR3 DNA is TGCGCCAGCAGTGAGTCCGGGGGAAGGTCCTACGAGCAGTACTTC. Its protein is CASSESGGRSYEQYF.

About this clonotype: A much larger clone is a single base away; this may be a read error. The V gene is TRBV7-8, the J gene TRBJ2-2; D possibly matches TRBD1 or TRBD2 (5 bases each). Germline CDR1 and CDR2: SGHVS and FQNEAQ. There are 14 residues in the CDR3. The CDR3 DNA sequence: TGTGCCATCAGCTTAGGGACCTACACCGGGGAGCTGTTTTTT. Protein sequence: CAISLGTYTGELFF.

In this sample, this clonotype turned up a few times. The chain carries TRBV29-1 and TRBJ2-6; 7 positions match TRBD1. The CDR3 has 16 residues. Per germline, CDR1 SQVTM and CDR2 ANQGSEA. J was trimmed by 0 bases and V by 6 bases; bases with no gene match: 8. The CDR3 nucleotides read TGCAGCGTACGGGACAGTGTTATCTCTGGGGCCAACGTCCTGACTTTC. It translates to CSVRDSVISGANVLTF.

This clonotype is classed as medium-sized. The rearrangement uses TRBV20-1 and TRBJ1-6, with D hard to call. V lost 5 bases and J lost 0, with 8 bases in between. CDR1 is DFQATT, CDR2 SNEGSKA, per germline (reference sequence). The CDR3 contains 14 residues. The CDR3 region has the DNA TGCAGTGCTGTAGACGTCTCCTATAATTCACCCCTCCACTTT. Translating it yields CSAVDVSYNSPLHF.

In the case of this clonotype: This clone may be a read error of a much larger clone one base away. CDR3 in amino acids: CSEGKGARNQPQHF. The CDR3 DNA sequence: TGCAGTGAAGGAAAGGGGGCTCGCAATCAGCCCCAGCATTTT. This sequence joins TRBV20-1 and TRBJ1-5; 7 bases align to TRBD1. Germline lookup yields CDR1 DFQATT and CDR2 SNEGSKA (reference sequence). V dropped 7 bases and J dropped 2; count of bases not matched to a gene: 8. This CDR3 comprises 14 residues.

This clonotype is medium-sized (0.01 to 0.1%) within its sample. V usage is TRBV5-1 and J usage is TRBJ1-1, with 7 nucleotides matching TRBD1. Germline CDR1 is SGHRS and CDR2 is YFSETQ. The trim removed 4 bases at V and 1 base at J, leaving 4 bases unmatched. The CDR3 covers 14 residues. CDR3 nucleotides: TGCGCCAGCAGCCCCGGGACAGCGAACACTGAAGCTTTCTTT. Its translation is CASSPGTANTEAFF.